The clone carrying this T cell receptor (beta chain) was recorded a few times. Its antigen is undetermined. The sample originates from a study of cytomegalovirus exposure and HLA in healthy donors. Study-wide points: The HLA-A and HLA-B alleles of most subjects were reportedly predicted accurately from TCR beta sequences.

The donors (healthy individuals) were bone marrow donors. At sampling all donors were nominally healthy, likely with unrecorded immune exposures. V lost 9 bases and J lost 4; bases outside the gene matches: 8. This CDR3 comprises 13 residues. Germline V gene data show CDR1 as MDHEN and CDR2 as SYDVKM. This PCR relied on a set of 60 Vbeta primers and 13 Jbeta primers. Sequencing was performed with immunoSEQ multiplex PCR; in TCRdb, only in-frame clones are kept and a portion is missing. The table shows more than 150,000 clones, with around 81% occurring only once. The source is a woman aged 25 to 39 in good health and CMV-seronegative. This chain uses TRBV28 with TRBJ2-5, with TRBD2 identical over 7 bases. The sequencing input was PBMCs. The chain's CDR3 is CASGGGTPETQYF. CDR3 DNA sequence: TGTGCCAGTGGGGGGGGGACCCCAGAGACCCAGTACTTC.